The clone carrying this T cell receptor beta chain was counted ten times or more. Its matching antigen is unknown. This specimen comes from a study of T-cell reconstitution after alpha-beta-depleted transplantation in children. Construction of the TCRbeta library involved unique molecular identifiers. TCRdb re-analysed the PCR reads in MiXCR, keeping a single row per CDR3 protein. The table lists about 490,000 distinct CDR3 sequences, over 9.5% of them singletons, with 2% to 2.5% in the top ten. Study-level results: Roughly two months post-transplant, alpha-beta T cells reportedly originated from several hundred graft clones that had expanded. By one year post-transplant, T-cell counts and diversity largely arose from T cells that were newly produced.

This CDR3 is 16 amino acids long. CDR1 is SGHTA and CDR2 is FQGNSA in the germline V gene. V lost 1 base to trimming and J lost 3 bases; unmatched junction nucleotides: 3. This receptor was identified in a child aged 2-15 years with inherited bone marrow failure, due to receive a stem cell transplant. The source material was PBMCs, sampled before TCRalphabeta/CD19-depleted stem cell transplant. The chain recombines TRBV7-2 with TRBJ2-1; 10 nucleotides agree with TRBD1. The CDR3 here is CASSLGQGAFYNEQFF. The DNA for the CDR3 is TGTGCCAGCAGCTTAGGACAGGGGGCCTTCTACAATGAGCAGTTCTTC. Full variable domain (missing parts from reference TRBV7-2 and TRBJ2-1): GAGVSQSPSNKVTEKGKDVELRCDPISGHTALYWYRQSLGQGLEFLIYFQGNSAPDKSGLPSDRFSAERTGGSVSTLTIQRTQQEDSAVYLCASSLGQGAFYNEQFFGPGTRLTVL.